This TCR beta chain comes out of a study of T cells of healthy individuals. TCRdb analysed the 5' RACE reads with MiXCR anew, one entry per CDR3 protein. In the table there are fewer than 75,000 distinct CDR3 sequences, 15% to 20% of which are singletons. The germline V and J ends were trimmed by 2 bases and 2 bases, with 10 bases remaining between them. The CDR3 length is 16 residues. This TCR was sampled from a human donor in good health. The V and J genes are TRBV12-3 or TRBV12-4 and TRBJ2-6, with a possible D match to TRBD2 (6 bases). CDR3 bases: TGTGCCAGCAGTTTATTTGGAGGGGCTGGGGCCAACGTCCTGACTTTC. Translated: CASSLFGGAGANVLTF.